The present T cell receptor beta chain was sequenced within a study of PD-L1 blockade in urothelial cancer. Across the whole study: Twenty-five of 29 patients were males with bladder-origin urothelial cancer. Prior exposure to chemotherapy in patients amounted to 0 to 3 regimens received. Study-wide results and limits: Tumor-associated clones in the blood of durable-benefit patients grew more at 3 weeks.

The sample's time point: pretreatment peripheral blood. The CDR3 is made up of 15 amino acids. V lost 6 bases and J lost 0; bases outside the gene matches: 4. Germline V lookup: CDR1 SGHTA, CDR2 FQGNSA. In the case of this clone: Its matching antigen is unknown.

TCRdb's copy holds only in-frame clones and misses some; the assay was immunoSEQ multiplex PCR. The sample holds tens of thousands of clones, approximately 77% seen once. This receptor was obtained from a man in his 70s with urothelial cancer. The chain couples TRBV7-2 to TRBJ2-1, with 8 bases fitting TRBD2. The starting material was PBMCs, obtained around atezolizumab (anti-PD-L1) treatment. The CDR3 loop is CASSFSGGSYNEQFF. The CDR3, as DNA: TGTGCCAGCAGTTTCAGCGGGGGCTCCTACAATGAGCAGTTCTTC.